This TCR beta chain derives from a study of T cell repertoires and HLA-DP antigens. Findings of the study overall: Naive and memory CD4+ repertoires were not analysed separately.

As for this clone: No antigen is known for it.

Germline V CDR1 and CDR2: KGHSH, LQKENI. The trim removed 5 bases at V and 3 bases at J, leaving 5 bases unmatched. The CDR3 spans 14 residues. Assay: immunoSEQ multiplex PCR; the TCRdb copy retains only in-frame clones and omits some. Here the sample spans about 89,000 clones, approximately 86% being singletons. The rearrangement joins TRBV18 to TRBJ2-7; 9 nucleotides align to TRBD2. This TCR derives from a man aged 50 to 60 in good health and CMV-seronegative. Input material: CD4+ T cells from PBMCs. The CDR3 nucleotides read TGTGCCAGCTCAAGAAGCGGGGGGCTCTACGAGCAGTACTTC. The encoded protein is CASSRSGGLYEQYF. The variable domain in full, completed from reference TRBV18 and TRBJ2-7, reads NAGVMQNPRHLVRRRGQEARLRCSPMKGHSHVYWYRQLPEEGLKFMVYLQKENIIDESGMPKERFSAEFPKEGPSILRIQQVVRGDSAAYFCASSRSGGLYEQYFGPGTRLTVT.